The T cell receptor (beta chain) under discussion was sequenced for a study of shared clonotypes between healthy human individuals. Naive CD8 populations comprised CD45RO-negative cells positively selected for CCR7, excluding terminally differentiated effector memory CD45RA+ cells. The repertoire was sequenced with immunoSEQ multiplex PCR; TCRdb's copy has only in-frame clones and lacks some. The sample lists around 1.9 million clones, roughly 93% occurring once. This CDR3 comprises 14 residues. Germline values: CDR1 SQVTM, CDR2 ANQGSEA. Deletions cut 4 bases from V and 0 bases from J, with 10 bases between.

Input material: naive CD8+ T cells from PBMCs. The clonotype was recovered from a man aged 18 to 29 in good health. Some clones in this sample may be carry-over from other donors' samples. V and J are TRBV29-1 and TRBJ2-1; D possibly corresponds to TRBD1 (6 bases). CDR3 region: CSVADSSSYNEQFF. DNA for the CDR3: TGCAGCGTTGCGGACAGTAGCTCCTACAATGAGCAGTTCTTC.